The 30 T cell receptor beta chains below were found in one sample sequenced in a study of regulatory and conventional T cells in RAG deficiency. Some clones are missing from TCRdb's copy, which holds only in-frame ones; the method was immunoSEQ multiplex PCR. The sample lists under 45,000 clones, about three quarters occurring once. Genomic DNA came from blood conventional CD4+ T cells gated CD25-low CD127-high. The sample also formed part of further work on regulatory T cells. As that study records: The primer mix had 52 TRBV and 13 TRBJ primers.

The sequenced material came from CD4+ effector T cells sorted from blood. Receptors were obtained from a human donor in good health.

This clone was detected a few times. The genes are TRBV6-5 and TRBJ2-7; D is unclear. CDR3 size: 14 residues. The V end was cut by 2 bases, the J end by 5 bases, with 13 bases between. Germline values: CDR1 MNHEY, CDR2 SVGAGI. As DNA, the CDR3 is TGTGCCAGCAGTTACATAGGGCGATCGGACGAGCAGTACTTC. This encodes CASSYIGRSDEQYF.

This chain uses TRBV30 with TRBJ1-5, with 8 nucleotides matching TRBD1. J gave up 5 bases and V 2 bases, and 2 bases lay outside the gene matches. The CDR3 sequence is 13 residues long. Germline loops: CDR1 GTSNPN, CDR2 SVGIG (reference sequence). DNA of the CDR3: TGTGCCTGGAGTCCGGGACAGGATCAGCCCCAGCATTTT. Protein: CAWSPGQDQPQHF.

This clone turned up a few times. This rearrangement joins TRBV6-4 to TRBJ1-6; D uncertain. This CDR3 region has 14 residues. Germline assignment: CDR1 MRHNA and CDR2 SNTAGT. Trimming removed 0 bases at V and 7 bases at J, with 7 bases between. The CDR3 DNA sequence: TGTGCCAGCAGTGACTCTCCGCGGAATTCACCCCTCCACTTT. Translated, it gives CASSDSPRNSPLHF.

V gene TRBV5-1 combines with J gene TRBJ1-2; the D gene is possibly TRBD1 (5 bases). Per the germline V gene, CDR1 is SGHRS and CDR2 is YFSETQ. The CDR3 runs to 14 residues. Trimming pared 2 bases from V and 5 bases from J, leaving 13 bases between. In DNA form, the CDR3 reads TGCGCCAGCAGCTTAAGTCTCGGGACTTATGGCTACACCTTC. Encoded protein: CASSLSLGTYGYTF.

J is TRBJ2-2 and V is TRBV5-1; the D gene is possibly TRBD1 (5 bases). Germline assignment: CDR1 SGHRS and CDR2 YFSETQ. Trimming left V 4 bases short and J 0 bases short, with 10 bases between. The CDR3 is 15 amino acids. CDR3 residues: CASSPDTANTGELFF. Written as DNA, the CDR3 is TGCGCCAGCAGCCCGGACACAGCGAACACCGGGGAGCTGTTTTTT.

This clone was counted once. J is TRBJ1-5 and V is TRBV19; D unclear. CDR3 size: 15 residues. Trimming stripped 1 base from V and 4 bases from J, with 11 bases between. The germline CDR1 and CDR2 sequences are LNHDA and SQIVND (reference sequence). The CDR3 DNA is TGTGCCAGTAGTATAGTCTACAGCACAAATCAGCCCCAGCATTTT. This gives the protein CASSIVYSTNQPQHF.

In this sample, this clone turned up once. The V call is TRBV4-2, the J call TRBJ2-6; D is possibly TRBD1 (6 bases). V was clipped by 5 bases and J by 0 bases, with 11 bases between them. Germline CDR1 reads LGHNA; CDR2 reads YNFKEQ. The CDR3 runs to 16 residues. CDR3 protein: CASSTGTSSGANVLTF. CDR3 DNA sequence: TGTGCCAGCAGCACCGGGACAAGCTCTGGGGCCAACGTCCTGACTTTC.

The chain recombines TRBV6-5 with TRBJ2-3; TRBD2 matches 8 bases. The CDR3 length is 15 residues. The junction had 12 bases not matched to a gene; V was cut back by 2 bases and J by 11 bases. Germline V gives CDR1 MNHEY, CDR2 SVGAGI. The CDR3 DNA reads TGTGCCAGCAGTTACCTAGCGGGTGGCACCGGGGTGCAGTATTTT. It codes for CASSYLAGGTGVQYF.

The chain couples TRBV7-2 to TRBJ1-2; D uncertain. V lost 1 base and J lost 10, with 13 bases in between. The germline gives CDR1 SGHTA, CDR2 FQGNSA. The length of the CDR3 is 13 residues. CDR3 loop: CASSLVLRDSYTF. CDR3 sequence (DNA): TGTGCCAGCAGCTTAGTCTTGAGGGATTCCTACACCTTC.

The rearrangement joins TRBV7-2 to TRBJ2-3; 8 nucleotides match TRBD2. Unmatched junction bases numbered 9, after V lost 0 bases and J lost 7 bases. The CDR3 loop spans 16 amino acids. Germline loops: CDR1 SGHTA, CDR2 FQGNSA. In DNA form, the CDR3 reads TGTGCCAGCAGCTTAGCGTCGGGGGGGGCGGGACATACGCAGTATTTT. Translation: CASSLASGGAGHTQYF.

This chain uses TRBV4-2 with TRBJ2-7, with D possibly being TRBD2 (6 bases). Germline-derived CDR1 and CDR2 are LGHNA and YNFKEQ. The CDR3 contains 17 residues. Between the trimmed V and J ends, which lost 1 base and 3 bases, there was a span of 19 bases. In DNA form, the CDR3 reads TGTGCCAGCAGCCAAGTCGGGAGACCAAGCCCCGACTACGAGCAGTACTTC. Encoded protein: CASSQVGRPSPDYEQYF.

The CDR3 DNA sequence: TGCGCCAGCAGCTTACAACCGGGACAGGGTTCCGGTGAGCAGTTCTTC. As protein: CASSLQPGQGSGEQFF. The chain recombines TRBV5-1 with TRBJ2-1; 9 positions agree with TRBD1. Trimming at V came to 2 bases and at J to 9 bases, leaving 12 bases not matched to a gene. Germline V lookup: CDR1 SGHRS, CDR2 YFSETQ. This CDR3 comprises 16 residues.

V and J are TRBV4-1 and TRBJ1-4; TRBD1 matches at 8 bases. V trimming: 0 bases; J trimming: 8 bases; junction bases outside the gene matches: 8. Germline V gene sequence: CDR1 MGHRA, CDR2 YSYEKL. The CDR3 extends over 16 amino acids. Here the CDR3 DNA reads TGCGCCAGCAGCCAAGATCAGGCAGGGGGCAGGGAAAAACTGTTTTTT. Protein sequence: CASSQDQAGGREKLFF.

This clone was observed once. The CDR3: CASSSLAGGPTDTQYF. For the CDR3, the DNA is TGCGCCAGCAGTTCCCTAGCGGGGGGGCCCACAGATACGCAGTATTTT. J is TRBJ2-3 and V is TRBV5-1; 12 bases match TRBD2. This CDR3 has 16 amino acids. The V segment lost 5 bases and the J segment 2 bases; nucleotides outside the gene matches: 6. Germline V gene lookup returns CDR1 SGHRS and CDR2 YFSETQ.

The CDR3 loop reads CASSPSDEQYF. The CDR3 DNA reads TGTGCCAGCAGTCCCTCGGACGAGCAGTACTTC. This chain joins TRBV7-9 and TRBJ2-7; D is unresolved. Trimming took off 6 bases at V and 5 bases at J, with 8 bases between the two ends. CDR3 length: 11 amino acids. CDR1 SEHNR and CDR2 FQNEAQ come from the germline V gene (reference sequence). Full variable domain (outside the CDR3, taken from reference TRBV7-9 and TRBJ2-7): DTGVSQNPRHKITKRGQNVTFRCDPISEHNRLYWYRQTLGQGPEFLTYFQNEAQLEKSRLLSDRFSAERPKGSFSTLEIQRTEQGDSAMYLCASSPSDEQYFGPGTRLTVT.

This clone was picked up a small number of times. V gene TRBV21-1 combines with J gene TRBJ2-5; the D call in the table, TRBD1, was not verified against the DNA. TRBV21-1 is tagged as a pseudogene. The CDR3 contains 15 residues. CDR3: CASSKSLQPQETQYF. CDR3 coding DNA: TGTGCCAGCAGCAAGAGCCTACAGCCCCAAGAGACCCAGTACTTC.

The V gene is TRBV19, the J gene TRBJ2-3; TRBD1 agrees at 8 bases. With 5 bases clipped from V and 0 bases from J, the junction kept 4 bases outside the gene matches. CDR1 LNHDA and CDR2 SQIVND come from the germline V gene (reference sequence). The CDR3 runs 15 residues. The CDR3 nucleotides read TGTGCCAGTAGTGGGGACAGGTCTAGCACAGATACGCAGTATTTT. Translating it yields CASSGDRSSTDTQYF. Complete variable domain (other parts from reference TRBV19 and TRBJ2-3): DGGITQSPKYLFRKEGQNVTLSCEQNLNHDAMYWYRQDPGQGLRLIYYSQIVNDFQKGDIAEGYSVSREKKESFPLTVTSAQKNPTAFYLCASSGDRSSTDTQYFGPGTRLTVL.

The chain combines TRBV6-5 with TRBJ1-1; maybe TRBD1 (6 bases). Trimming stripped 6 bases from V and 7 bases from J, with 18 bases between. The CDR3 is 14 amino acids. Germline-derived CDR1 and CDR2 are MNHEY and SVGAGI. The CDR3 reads CASRLGGASGEAFF. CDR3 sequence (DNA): TGTGCCAGCAGACTAGGGGGGGCGTCTGGTGAAGCTTTCTTT.

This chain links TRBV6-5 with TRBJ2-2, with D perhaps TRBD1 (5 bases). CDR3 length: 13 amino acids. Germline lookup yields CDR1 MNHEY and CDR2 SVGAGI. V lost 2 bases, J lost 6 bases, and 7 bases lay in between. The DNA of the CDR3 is TGTGCCAGCAGTTACGGACATGCCGGGGAGCTGTTTTTT. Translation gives CASSYGHAGELFF.

The CDR3 loop reads CASQRSGSSTDTQYF. The CDR3 DNA sequence: TGTGCCAGCCAGAGGAGCGGGTCTAGCACAGATACGCAGTATTTT. The rearrangement links TRBV28 to TRBJ2-3, with D possibly matching TRBD2 (6 bases). This CDR3 has 15 amino acids. Trimming removed 8 bases at V and 0 bases at J, with 15 bases between. Germline V lookup: CDR1 MDHEN, CDR2 SYDVKM.

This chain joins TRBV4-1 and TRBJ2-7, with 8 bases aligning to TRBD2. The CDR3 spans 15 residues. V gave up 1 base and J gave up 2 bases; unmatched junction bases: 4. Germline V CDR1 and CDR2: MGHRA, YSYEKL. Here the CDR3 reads CASSQGTSGAYEQYF. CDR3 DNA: TGCGCCAGCAGCCAAGGAACTAGCGGTGCCTACGAGCAGTACTTC.

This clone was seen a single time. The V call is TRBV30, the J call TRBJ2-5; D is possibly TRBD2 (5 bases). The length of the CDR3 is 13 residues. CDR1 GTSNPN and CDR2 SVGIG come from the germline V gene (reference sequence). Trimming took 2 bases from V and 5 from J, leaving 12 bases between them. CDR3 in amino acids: CAWSNGILETQYF. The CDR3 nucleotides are TGTGCCTGGAGTAACGGGATTCTGGAGACCCAGTACTTC.

As DNA, the CDR3 is TGTGCCGAGGTGTGGGACCCCGGAAACACCATATATTTT. Translation gives CAEVWDPGNTIYF. The chain has TRBV7-2 and TRBJ1-3, with D tentatively TRBD1 (5 bases). This CDR3 contains 13 residues. Trimming took 11 bases from V and 4 from J, leaving 15 bases between them. Germline CDR1 and CDR2: SGHTA and FQGNSA.

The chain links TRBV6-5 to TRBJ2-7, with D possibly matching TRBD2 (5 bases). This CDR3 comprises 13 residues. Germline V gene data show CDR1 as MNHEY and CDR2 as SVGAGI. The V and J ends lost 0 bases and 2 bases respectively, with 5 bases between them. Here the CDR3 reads CASSYSGTYEQYF. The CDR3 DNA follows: TGTGCCAGCAGTTACTCCGGGACCTACGAGCAGTACTTC.

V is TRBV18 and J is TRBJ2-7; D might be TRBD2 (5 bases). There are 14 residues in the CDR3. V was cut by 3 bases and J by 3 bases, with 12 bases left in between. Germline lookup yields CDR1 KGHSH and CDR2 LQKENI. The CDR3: CASSPVRAGYEQYF. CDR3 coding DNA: TGTGCCAGCTCACCGGTGAGGGCAGGCTACGAGCAGTACTTC.

The CDR3 reads CASSLGTSSYNEQFF. The CDR3 DNA is TGCGCCAGCAGCTTGGGCACCTCCTCCTACAATGAGCAGTTCTTC. The J gene is TRBJ2-1, the V gene TRBV5-1; no reliable D call. CDR1 and CDR2 (germline): SGHRS, YFSETQ. The CDR3 length is 15 residues. The V end lost 0 bases, the J end lost 0 bases, and 7 bases lay between the germline ends.

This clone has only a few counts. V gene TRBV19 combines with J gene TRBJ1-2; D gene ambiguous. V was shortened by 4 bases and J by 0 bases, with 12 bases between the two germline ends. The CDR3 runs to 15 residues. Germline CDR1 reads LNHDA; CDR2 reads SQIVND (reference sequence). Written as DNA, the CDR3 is TGTGCCAGTAGTAGCCGCGCGGAGGCTAACTATGGCTACACCTTC. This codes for CASSSRAEANYGYTF.

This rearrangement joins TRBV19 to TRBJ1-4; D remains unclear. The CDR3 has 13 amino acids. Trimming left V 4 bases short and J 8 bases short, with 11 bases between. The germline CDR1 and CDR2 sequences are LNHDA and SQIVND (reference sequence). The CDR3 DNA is TGTGCCAGTAGTAACCGCCCGGGGGAAAAACTGTTTTTT. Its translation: CASSNRPGEKLFF.

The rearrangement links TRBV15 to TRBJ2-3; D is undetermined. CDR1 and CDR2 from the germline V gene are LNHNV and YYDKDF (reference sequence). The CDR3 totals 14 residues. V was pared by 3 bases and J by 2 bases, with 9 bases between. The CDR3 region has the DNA TGTGCCACCAGCAGGGCCTTAAACACAGATACGCAGTATTTT. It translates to CATSRALNTDTQYF.

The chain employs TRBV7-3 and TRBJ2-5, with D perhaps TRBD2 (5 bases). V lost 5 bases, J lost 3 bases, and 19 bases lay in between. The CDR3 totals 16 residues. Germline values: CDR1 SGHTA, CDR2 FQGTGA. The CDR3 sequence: CASSPRGWGMEETQYF. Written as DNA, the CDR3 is TGTGCCAGCAGCCCCCGGGGTTGGGGTATGGAAGAGACCCAGTACTTC.